The source of this T cell receptor (beta chain) is a study of blood T cell repertoires in COVID-19. This clone appeared once. This CDR3 is 16 amino acids long. The germline CDR1 and CDR2 sequences are SGHRS and YFSETQ. Trimming cost V 2 bases and J 4 bases, with 18 bases left between them. In the source study's methods: Nucleated cell counts were estimated from reference gene primer amplification. The data were produced by immunoSEQ multiplex PCR, yet TCRdb's version contains in-frame clones alone and is incomplete. Clonal size and the V and J genes are those of that table, whereas D and trimming came from the DNA. This sample yields around 75,000 clones, of which 79% are seen a single time; 5.4% belongs to the top ten.

This TCR derives from a woman over 75 with active or convalescent COVID-19. The chain employs TRBV5-1 and TRBJ1-1, with a tentative D call TRBD1 (5 bases). The source material was peripheral blood. The CDR3 coding sequence is TGCGCCAGCAGCTTCCCCACTACAGGACGGAGCACTGAAGCTTTCTTT. It yields the protein CASSFPTTGRSTEAFF.